This T cell receptor (beta chain) was found in a study of cytomegalovirus exposure and HLA in healthy donors. With V trimmed by 1 base and J by 7 bases, 9 bases remained unmatched. The length of the CDR3 is 18 residues. Germline V lookup: CDR1 MDHEN, CDR2 SYDVKM. Measured with immunoSEQ multiplex PCR; TCRdb has only the in-frame clones, and not every one. Among about 88,000 clones listed, 80% to 85% were seen once. On this clone itself: Its antigen is not identified.

Findings and limits, study-wide: Generally TCR sequences proved uncommon, though certain public TCRs appeared in numerous donors. The study flagged roughly 160 TCR beta chains as cytomegalovirus-associated. Both high specificity and high sensitivity reportedly marked the classifier's diagnosis of cytomegalovirus status.

Source material: PBMCs. The gene calls are TRBV28 and TRBJ2-2, with 13 bases identical to TRBD2. The TCR originated in a woman aged 18-29 years in good health and CMV-seropositive. CDR3 in amino acids: CASSLLTGLAGAHGELFF. The CDR3 bases are TGTGCCAGCAGTTTATTGACCGGACTAGCGGGGGCTCACGGGGAGCTGTTTTTT.